This T cell receptor (beta chain) stems from a study of T cell responses to AZD1222 COVID-19 vaccine (dated by TCRdb to the early 2020s). The study in broad terms: TCR sequencing covered 233 trial participants: 207 given two doses of AZD1222 and approximately 26 given two doses of MenACWY control vaccine. Trial participants were enrolled into age subgroups of 18-55, 56-69 and 70-plus years, which contained about 150, 28 and 57 TCR-sequenced participants, respectively. On the study overall, not on this receptor specifically: Conclusions about previously exposed vaccinees are limited, since just five to seven AZD1222 recipients were seropositive for SARS-CoV-2 at baseline. Participants were mostly white British and included more females than males, and it was suggested by the authors that clonal diversity may have been underestimated. In the small 56-69-year group, the increase in depth fell short of significance, most likely because of low power. Reportedly, almost half of the unique spike-specific TCRs recognized epitopes lying outside the regions that are mutated in the B.1.351 and B.1.1.7 variants. A significant rise in spike-specific TCR breadth and depth was observed after two AZD1222 doses relative to day 0 and relative to MenACWY recipients. CD4 TCRs associated with the vaccine covered the entire spike protein, and the dominant responses were in regions 160-218 and 743-854. Because no samples from the day 14 peak response were available, repertoires could be characterized only after the peak T cell response.

The time point label of this sample denotes: about 28 days (+/-7) after the second vaccine dose. AZD1222 recipients with second doses at about 4 weeks or about 12 weeks were pooled, because spike-specific TCR depth and breadth did not differ between schedules. Vaccinee samples came from UK trials COV001 and COV002, including a single-blind randomized controlled phase 2/3 trial of AZD1222 (ChAdOx1 nCoV-19) in healthy adults. Trial participant PBMC samples were collected at day 0 and day 28 after the second dose for TCRbeta chain sequencing. The CDR3 regions of human TCRbeta chains were subjected to immunosequencing. Concerning the study's data processing: Repertoire TCRs were matched against a reference library of SARS-CoV-2-specific TCRs generated with the MIRA antigen-specificity platform. Breadth was defined as the fraction of unique TCRs that were SARS-CoV-2-associated, and depth was defined as the fraction of total T cells that were SARS-CoV-2-associated. Using the MIRA data, each spike-specific TCR was mapped to the spike region that the TCR reacts to and placed in a CD4 or CD8 class. Log10-transformed breadth and depth values were compared by one-way ANOVA with Sidak's multiple comparisons tests. In its TCRdb copy, this immuneACCESS table keeps in-frame sequences only and misses some clones. Where compared with another copy, unresolved V genes explain less than half of these, and the others have no known cause. That table is the source of V, J and clone size, and D and trimming were worked out from the DNA. The sample table contains 150,000 to 200,000 clones; only one count was recorded for around 94% of them. Jointly, the top ten make up 1.6% of the sample.

A note on this clone: Its antigen is unknown. No base quality information exists; no much larger clone differs at one position.

Spanning cysteine to phenylalanine, the CDR3 consists of 15 amino acids. Solely the CDR3 DNA is kept, with 45 bases framed from the first base. CDR1 and CDR2, per the germline V gene, are SGHTS and YDEGEE. Trimming costs V 4 bases and J 4 bases, and their ends lie 17 bases apart. Here the sequenced sample was peripheral blood, taken 28 days after the second AZD1222 dose. The clonotype comes from an adult who received the AZD1222 COVID-19 vaccine. The chain couples TRBV5-8 to TRBJ2-5, with TRBD1 as a weak D call on 6 bases. Read as DNA, the sequence is TGTGCCAGCAGCGTGAACAGGGAAGTTGGAGAGACCCAGTACTTC. This translates into CASSVNREVGETQYF.